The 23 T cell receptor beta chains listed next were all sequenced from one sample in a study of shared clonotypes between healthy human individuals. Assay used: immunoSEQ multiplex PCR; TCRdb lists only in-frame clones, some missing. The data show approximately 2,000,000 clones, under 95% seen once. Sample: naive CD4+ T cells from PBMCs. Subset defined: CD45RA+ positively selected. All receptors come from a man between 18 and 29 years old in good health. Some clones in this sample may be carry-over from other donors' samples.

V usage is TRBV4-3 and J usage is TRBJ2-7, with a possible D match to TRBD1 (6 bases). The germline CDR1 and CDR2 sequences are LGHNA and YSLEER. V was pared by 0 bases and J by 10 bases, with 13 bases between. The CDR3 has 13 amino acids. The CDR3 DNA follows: TGCGCCAGCAGCCAAGACAGGGACATGAGCCAGTACTTC. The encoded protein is CASSQDRDMSQYF.

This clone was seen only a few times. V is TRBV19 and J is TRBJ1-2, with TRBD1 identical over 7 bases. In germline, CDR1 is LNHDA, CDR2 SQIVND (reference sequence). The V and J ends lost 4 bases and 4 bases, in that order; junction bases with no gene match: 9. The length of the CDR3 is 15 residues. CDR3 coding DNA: TGTGCCAGTAGTAACCTCGGACAGGCCTTCTATGGCTACACCTTC. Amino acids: CASSNLGQAFYGYTF.

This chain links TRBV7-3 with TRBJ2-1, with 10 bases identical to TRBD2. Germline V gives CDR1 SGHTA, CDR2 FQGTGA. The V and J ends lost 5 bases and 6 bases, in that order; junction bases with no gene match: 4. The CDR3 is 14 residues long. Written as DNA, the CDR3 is TGTGCCAGCAGCCCTAGCGGGAGTCCCAATGAGCAGTTCTTC. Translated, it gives CASSPSGSPNEQFF. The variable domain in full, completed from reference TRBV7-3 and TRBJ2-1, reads GAGVSQTPSNKVTEKGKYVELRCDPISGHTALYWYRQSLGQGPEFLIYFQGTGAADDSGLPNDRFFAVRPEGSVSTLKIQRTERGDSAVYLCASSPSGSPNEQFFGPGTRLTVL.

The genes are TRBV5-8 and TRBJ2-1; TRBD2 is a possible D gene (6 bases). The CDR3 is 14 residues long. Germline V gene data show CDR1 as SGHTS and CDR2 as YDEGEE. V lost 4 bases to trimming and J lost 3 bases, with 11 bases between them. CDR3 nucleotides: TGTGCCAGCAGCCCTGCGGGATTCTACAATGAGCAGTTCTTC. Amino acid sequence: CASSPAGFYNEQFF. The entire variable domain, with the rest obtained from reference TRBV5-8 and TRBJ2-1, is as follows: EAGVTQSPTHLIKTRGQQATLRCSPISGHTSVYWYQQALGLGLQFLLWYDEGEERNRGNFPPRFSGRQFPNYSSELNVNALELEDSALYLCASSPAGFYNEQFFGPGTRLTVL.

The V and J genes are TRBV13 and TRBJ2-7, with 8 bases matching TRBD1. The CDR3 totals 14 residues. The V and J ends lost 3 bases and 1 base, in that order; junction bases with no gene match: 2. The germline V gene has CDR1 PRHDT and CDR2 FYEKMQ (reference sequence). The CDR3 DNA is TGTGCCAGCAGCTTCACAGGGGGGTCCTACGAGCAGTACTTC. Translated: CASSFTGGSYEQYF.

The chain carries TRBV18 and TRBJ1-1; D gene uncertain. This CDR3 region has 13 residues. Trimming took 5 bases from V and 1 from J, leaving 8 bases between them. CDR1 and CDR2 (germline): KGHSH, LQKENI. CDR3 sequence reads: CASSEDQNTEAFF. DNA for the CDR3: TGTGCCAGCTCAGAAGACCAGAACACTGAAGCTTTCTTT.

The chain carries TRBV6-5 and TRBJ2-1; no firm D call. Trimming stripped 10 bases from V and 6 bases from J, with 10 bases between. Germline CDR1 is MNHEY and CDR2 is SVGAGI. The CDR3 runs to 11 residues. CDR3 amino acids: CATYTRNEQFF. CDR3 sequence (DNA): TGTGCCACCTACACTCGCAATGAGCAGTTCTTC.

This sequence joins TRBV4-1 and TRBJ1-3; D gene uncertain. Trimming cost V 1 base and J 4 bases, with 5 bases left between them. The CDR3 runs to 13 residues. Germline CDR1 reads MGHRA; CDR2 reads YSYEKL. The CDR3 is CASSQGSGNTIYF. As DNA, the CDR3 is TGCGCCAGCAGCCAAGGCTCCGGAAACACCATATATTTT.

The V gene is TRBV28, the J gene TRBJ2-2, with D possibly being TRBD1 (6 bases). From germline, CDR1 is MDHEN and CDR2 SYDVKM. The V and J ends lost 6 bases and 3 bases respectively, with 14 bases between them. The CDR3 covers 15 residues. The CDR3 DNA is TGTGCCAGCAGCATTACAGGGTCGGACACCGGGGAGCTGTTTTTT. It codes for CASSITGSDTGELFF.

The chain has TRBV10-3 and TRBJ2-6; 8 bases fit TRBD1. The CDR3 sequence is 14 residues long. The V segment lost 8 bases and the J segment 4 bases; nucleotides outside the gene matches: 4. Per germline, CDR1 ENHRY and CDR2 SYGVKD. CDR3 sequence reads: CAISQGVGANVLTF. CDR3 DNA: TGTGCCATCTCACAGGGGGTAGGGGCCAACGTCCTGACTTTC.

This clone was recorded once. CDR3: CSASGQGAFVEKLFF. The CDR3 DNA sequence: TGCAGCGCTTCGGGGCAGGGGGCGTTTGTTGAAAAACTGTTTTTT. The rearrangement joins TRBV29-1 to TRBJ1-4; TRBD1 matches at 8 bases. CDR1 and CDR2 (germline): SQVTM, ANQGSEA. V lost 7 bases to trimming and J lost 7 bases; unmatched junction nucleotides: 14. The CDR3 has 15 residues.

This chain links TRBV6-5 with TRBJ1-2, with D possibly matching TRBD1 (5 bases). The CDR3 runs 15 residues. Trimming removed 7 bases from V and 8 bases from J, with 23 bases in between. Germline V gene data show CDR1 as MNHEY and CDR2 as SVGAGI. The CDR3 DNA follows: TGTGCCAGCATCCAACCCTCGGGGGGTCCGGGGGGCTACACCTTC. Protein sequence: CASIQPSGGPGGYTF.

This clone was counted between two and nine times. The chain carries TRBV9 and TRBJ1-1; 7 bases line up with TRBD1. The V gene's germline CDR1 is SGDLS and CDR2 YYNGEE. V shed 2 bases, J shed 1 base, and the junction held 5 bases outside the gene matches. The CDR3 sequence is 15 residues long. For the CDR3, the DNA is TGTGCCAGCAGCGTTATGGACAGGTGGAACACTGAAGCTTTCTTT. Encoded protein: CASSVMDRWNTEAFF.

CDR3 nucleotide sequence: TGTGCCAGCAGCTTATTACGCGGGAGGACCACCGGGGAGCTGTTTTTT. It translates to CASSLLRGRTTGELFF. V is TRBV7-9 and J is TRBJ2-2; TRBD2 agrees at 8 bases. The germline gives CDR1 SEHNR, CDR2 FQNEAQ (reference sequence). Unmatched junction bases numbered 6, after V lost 2 bases and J lost 4 bases. The CDR3 extends over 16 amino acids.

CDR3 in DNA: TGTGCCAGCAGCCCCCCGGGGCAGAACTATGGCTACACCTTC. Protein: CASSPPGQNYGYTF. V usage is TRBV4-2 and J usage is TRBJ1-2, with a weak D call TRBD1 (5 bases). Germline CDR1 LGHNA, CDR2 YNFKEQ. Trimming pared 4 bases from V and 2 bases from J, leaving 11 bases between. The CDR3 has 14 amino acids.

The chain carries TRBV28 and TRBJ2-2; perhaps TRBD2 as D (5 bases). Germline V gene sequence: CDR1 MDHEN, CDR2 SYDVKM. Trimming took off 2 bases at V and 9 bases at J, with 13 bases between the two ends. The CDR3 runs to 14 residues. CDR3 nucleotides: TGTGCCAGCAGTTTACCGGGATCTCGGAGGGAGCTGTTTTTT. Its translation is CASSLPGSRRELFF.

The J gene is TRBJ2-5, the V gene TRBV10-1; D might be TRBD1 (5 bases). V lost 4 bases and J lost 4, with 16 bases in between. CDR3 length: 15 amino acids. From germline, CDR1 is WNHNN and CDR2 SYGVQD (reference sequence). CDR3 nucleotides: TGCGCCAGCAGTGGAGGAAGGGGTAGGGGAGAGACCCAGTACTTC. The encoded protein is CASSGGRGRGETQYF.

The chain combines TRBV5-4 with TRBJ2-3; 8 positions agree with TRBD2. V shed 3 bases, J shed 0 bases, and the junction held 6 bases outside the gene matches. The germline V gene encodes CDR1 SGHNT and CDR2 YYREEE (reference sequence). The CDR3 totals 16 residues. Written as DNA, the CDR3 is TGTGCCAGCAGCTCCGGGAGGGCCTTAAGCACAGATACGCAGTATTTT. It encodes CASSSGRALSTDTQYF.

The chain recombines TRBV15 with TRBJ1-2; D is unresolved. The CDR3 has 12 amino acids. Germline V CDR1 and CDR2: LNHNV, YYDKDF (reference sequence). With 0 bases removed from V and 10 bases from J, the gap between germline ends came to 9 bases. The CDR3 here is CATSRDWESYTF. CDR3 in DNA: TGTGCCACCAGCAGAGATTGGGAATCCTACACCTTC. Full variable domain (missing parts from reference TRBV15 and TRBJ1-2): DAMVIQNPRYQVTQFGKPVTLSCSQTLNHNVMYWYQQKSSQAPKLLFHYYDKDFNNEADTPDNFQSRRPNTSFCFLDIRSPGLGDTAMYLCATSRDWESYTFGSGTRLTVV.

As DNA, the CDR3 is TGTGCCAGCAGTTTACCCGGGAGCCTCAATCAGCCCCAGCATTTT. This gives the protein CASSLPGSLNQPQHF. The chain employs TRBV28 and TRBJ1-5; D is uncertain. In germline, CDR1 is MDHEN, CDR2 SYDVKM. Trimming stripped 2 bases from V and 3 bases from J, with 11 bases between. This CDR3 region has 15 residues.

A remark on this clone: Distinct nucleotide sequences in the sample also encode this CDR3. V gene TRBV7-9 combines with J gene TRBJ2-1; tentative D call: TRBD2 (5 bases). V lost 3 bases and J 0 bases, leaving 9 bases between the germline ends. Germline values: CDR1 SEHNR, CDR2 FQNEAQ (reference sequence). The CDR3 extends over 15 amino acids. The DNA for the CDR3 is TGTGCCAGCAGCTTCCAGCGGTCCTCCTACAATGAGCAGTTCTTC. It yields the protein CASSFQRSSYNEQFF.

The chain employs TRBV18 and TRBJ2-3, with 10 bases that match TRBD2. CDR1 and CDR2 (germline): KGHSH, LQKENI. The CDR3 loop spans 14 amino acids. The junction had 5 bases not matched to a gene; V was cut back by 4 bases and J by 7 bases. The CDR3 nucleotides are TGTGCCAGCTCACAGGGACTAGCGTCAAATACGCAGTATTTT. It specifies CASSQGLASNTQYF.

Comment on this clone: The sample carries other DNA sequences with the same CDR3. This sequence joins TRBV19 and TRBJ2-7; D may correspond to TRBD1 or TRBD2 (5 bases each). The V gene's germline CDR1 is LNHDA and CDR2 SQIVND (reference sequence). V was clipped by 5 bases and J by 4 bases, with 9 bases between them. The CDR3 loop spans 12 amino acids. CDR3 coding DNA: TGTGCCAGTAGTCCGAGGGGATACGAGCAGTACTTC. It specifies CASSPRGYEQYF.